The T cell receptor beta chain described here comes from a study of cytomegalovirus exposure and HLA in healthy donors. Across the whole study: The same platform as the roughly 630 first-cohort repertoires was used for the 130 or so validation repertoires, a later analysis reported.

Study-wide results and limits: The study designated fewer than 200 TCR beta chains cytomegalovirus-associated. Published work reported that the classifier diagnosed cytomegalovirus status with high specificity and sensitivity. TCR sequences were mostly rare, though some public TCRs occurred in many donors.

Sequencing was performed with immunoSEQ multiplex PCR; in TCRdb, only in-frame clones are kept and a portion is missing. The sample lists approximately 230,000 clones; 87% were seen once. CDR3 length: 13 amino acids. Losses at the gene ends were 5 bases for V and 5 bases for J; bases not matched to a gene: 4. Germline CDR1 SGHAT, CDR2 FQNNGV. The count of this clone is one. Antigen unknown. The chain combines TRBV11-2 with TRBJ2-5, with 8 bases fitting TRBD1. The sample taken for sequencing was PBMCs. The clonotype originates from a man aged 18 to 29 in good health and CMV-seropositive. The CDR3 protein is CASSRTGSETQYF. The CDR3 DNA follows: TGTGCCAGCAGCCGGACAGGGTCGGAGACCCAGTACTTC.